This TCR beta chain was profiled in a study of blood T cells in healthy people across ages. This CDR3 is 14 amino acids long. V lost 5 bases and J 0 bases, leaving 8 bases between the germline ends. Germline-derived CDR1 and CDR2 are WNHNN and SYGVQD (reference sequence). This clonotype was seen repeatedly, ten times or more. A sample-barcoded 5' primer and a J-beta primer mix were used in a second PCR of about 6 to 11 cycles. In TCRdb, the 5' RACE reads were re-called with MiXCR into one record per CDR3 protein. The data contain around 1,000,000 distinct CDR3 sequences, approximately 25% of them singletons. The data were also submitted as part of a second study, on T cells of mothers and their children. That investigation notes: Every microgram of extracted RNA entered cDNA synthesis, around 1.5 ug per 15 ul.

Sequencing input: blood. The chain recombines TRBV10-1 with TRBJ2-1; D is perhaps TRBD1 (6 bases). The sequence came from a girl aged 2-10 years in good health. CDR3 region: CASSSGVSYNEQFF. The DNA for the CDR3 is TGCGCCAGCAGTTCAGGGGTCTCCTACAATGAGCAGTTCTTC.